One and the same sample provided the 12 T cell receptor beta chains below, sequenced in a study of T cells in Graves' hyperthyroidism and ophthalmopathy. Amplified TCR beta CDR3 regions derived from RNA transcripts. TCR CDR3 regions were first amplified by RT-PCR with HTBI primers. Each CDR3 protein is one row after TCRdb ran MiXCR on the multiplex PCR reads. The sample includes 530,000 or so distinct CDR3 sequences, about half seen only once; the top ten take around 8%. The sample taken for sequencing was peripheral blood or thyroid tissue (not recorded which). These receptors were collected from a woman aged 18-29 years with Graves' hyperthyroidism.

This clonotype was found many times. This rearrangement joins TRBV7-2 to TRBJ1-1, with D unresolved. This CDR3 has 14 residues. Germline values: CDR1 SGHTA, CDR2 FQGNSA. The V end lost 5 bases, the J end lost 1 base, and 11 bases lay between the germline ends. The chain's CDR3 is CASSPGRENTEAFF. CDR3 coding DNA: TGTGCCAGCAGCCCCGGGAGGGAGAACACTGAAGCTTTCTTT.

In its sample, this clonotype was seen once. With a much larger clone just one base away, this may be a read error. The DNA for the CDR3 is TGTGCCAGCAGTTTAGGAGTAGGGATGCATCAGCCCCAGCATTTT. This gives the protein CASSLGVGMHQPQHF. V usage is TRBV12-3 or TRBV12-4 and J usage is TRBJ1-5; the D is unclear. The CDR3 extends over 15 amino acids. Trimming pared 1 base from V and 5 bases from J, leaving 12 bases between.

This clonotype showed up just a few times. The CDR3 coding sequence is TGTGCCAGCAGTGGTCCTTCCTACGAGCAGTACTTC. This translates into CASSGPSYEQYF. This sequence joins TRBV12-3 or TRBV12-4 and TRBJ2-7; D unclear. Trimming shortened V by 5 bases and J by 1 base, and 6 bases separated the two germline ends. The CDR3 has 12 amino acids.

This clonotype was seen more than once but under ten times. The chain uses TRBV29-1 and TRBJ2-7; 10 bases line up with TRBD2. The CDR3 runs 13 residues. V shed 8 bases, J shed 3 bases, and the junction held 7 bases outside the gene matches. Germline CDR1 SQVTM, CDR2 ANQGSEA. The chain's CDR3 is CSFGTSAFYEQYF. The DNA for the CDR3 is TGCAGCTTTGGGACTAGCGCGTTCTACGAGCAGTACTTC.

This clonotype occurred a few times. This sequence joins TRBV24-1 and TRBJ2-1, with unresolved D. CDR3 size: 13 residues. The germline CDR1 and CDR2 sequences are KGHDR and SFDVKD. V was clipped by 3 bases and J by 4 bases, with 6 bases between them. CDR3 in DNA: TGTGCCACCAGTGATCCTAGATACAATGAGCAGTTCTTC. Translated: CATSDPRYNEQFF.

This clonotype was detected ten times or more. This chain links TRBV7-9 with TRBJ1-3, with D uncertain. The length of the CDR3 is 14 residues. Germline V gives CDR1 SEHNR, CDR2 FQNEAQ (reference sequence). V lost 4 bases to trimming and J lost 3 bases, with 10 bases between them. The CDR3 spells CASSSPKVGNTIYF. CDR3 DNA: TGTGCCAGCAGCTCCCCCAAGGTTGGAAACACCATATATTTT.

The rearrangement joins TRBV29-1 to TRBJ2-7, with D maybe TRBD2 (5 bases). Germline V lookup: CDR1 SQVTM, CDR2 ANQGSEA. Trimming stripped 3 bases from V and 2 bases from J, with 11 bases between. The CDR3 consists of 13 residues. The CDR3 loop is CSVDPGWAYEQYF. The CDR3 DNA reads TGCAGCGTTGACCCGGGATGGGCCTACGAGCAGTACTTC.

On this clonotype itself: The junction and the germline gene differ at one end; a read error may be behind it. The CDR3 region has the DNA TGCAGTGCAACCGCGGGGGTAAGGAGCTCCTACGAGCAGTGCTTC. Protein product: CSATAGVRSSYEQCF. The chain recombines TRBV20-1 with TRBJ2-7; 7 bases agree with TRBD2. The CDR3 runs to 15 residues. Germline V gives CDR1 DFQATT, CDR2 SNEGSKA (reference sequence).

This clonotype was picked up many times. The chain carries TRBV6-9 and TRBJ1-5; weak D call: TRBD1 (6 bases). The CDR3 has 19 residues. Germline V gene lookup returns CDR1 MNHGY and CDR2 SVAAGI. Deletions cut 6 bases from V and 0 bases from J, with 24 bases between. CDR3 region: CASRYQTGMLPYSNQPQHF. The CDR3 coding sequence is TGTGCCAGCAGGTATCAAACAGGGATGCTCCCTTATAGCAATCAGCCCCAGCATTTT.

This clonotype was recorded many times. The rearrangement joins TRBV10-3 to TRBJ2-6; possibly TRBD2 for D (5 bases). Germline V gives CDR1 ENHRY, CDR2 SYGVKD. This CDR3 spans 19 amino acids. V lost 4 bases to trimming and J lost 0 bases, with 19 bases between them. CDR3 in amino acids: CAISGREGGIGSGANVLTF. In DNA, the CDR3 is TGTGCCATCAGTGGACGAGAAGGAGGCATAGGCTCTGGGGCCAACGTCCTGACTTTC.

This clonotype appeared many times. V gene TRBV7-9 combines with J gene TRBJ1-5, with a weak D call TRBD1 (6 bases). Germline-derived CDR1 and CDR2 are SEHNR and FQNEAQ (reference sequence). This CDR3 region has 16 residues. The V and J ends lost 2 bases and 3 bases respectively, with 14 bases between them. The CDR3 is CASSLSFGGPNQPQHF. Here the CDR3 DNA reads TGTGCCAGCAGCTTATCCTTCGGGGGGCCCAATCAGCCCCAGCATTTT.

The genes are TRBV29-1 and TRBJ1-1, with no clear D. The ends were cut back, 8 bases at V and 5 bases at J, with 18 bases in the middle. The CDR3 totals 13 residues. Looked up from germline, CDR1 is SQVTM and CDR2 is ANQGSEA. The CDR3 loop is CSLARSGITEAFF. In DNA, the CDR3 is TGCAGCCTTGCTCGGAGCGGGATTACTGAAGCTTTCTTT.